This T cell receptor beta chain was found in a study of blood T cell repertoires in COVID-19. Overall study: Spain, Italy and the United States supplied samples that represented acute and convalescent COVID-19. The cDNA or gDNA used as material had been derived from T cells, B-cell-depleted T cells, or PBMCs.

CDR3 size: 11 residues. V dropped 6 bases and J dropped 14; count of bases not matched to a gene: 8. Germline V gives CDR1 MNHEY, CDR2 SVGAGI. In the authors' methods: The assay estimated nucleated cells by amplifying reference gene primers. Repertoires were generated with immunoSEQ multiplex PCR, while TCRdb's copy carries only in-frame clones and drops some. For V, J and clone size, that table is used; D and trimming come from the DNA. The table includes a few hundred thousand clones, less than 85% detected once. The sample comprised peripheral blood. The receptor's source is a woman between 18 and 29 years old with acute or convalescent COVID-19. The chain carries TRBV6-5 and TRBJ2-3, with 7 bases matching TRBD2. In DNA, the CDR3 is TGTGCCAGCAGCGGGGGAGGGGTACGGTATTTT. It encodes CASSGGGVRYF.